These 9 T cell receptor beta chains came from one sample sequenced in a study of CXCR3-negative and CXCR3-positive naive CD8 T cells. The study, taken as a whole, reports: Compared with CXCR3-negative naive cells, CXCR3-positive naive cells showed more hydrophobic TRB CDR3s.

It was by 5' RACE with UMI labels that the TRB cDNA libraries were prepared. From its re-call of the 5' RACE reads, TCRdb lists each CDR3 protein once, without DNA. The listing records 80,000 to 100,000 distinct CDR3 sequences. What these receptors recognize is not known. Material for sequencing was naive CXCR3+ CD8+ T cells from blood. Documented subset: CD45RO-CCR7+CD27+CD95- naive CD8+ T cells expressing CXCR3 (TNR3+). All receptors derive from a human donor in good health. Some clones in this sample may be carry-over from other donors' samples.

The chain joins TRBV3-1 to TRBJ2-2; the D call of TRBD1 rests on TCRdb alone, since no DNA is present to check it. The CDR3 is made up of 19 amino acids. Germline V gives CDR1 LGHDT, CDR2 YNNKEL (reference sequence). CDR3 region: CASSQDSYPGQGSTGELFF.

V is TRBV28 and J is TRBJ1-6; as DNA is missing, the TRBD1 call by TCRdb cannot be tested. CDR1 and CDR2 from the germline V gene are MDHEN and SYDVKM. The CDR3 runs 15 residues. The CDR3 reads CASSRQGALSSPLHF. Full variable domain (missing parts from reference TRBV28 and TRBJ1-6): DVKVTQSSRYLVKRTGEKVFLECVQDMDHENMFWYRQDPGLGLRLIYFSYDVKMKEKGDIPEGYSVSREKKERFSLILESASTNQTSMYLCASSRQGALSSPLHFGNGTRLTVT.

The chain recombines TRBV7-6 with TRBJ2-7; the TRBD1 assignment by TCRdb is unverifiable without DNA. This CDR3 contains 14 residues. CDR1 SGHVS and CDR2 FNYEAQ come from the germline V gene. The CDR3 here is CASSLAAGEYEQYF.

V gene TRBV28 combines with J gene TRBJ2-7; without DNA, the TCRdb call of TRBD2 cannot be checked. CDR1 is MDHEN and CDR2 is SYDVKM in the germline V gene. This CDR3 comprises 18 residues. CDR3 amino acids: CASSFTSAKTSGVYEQYF.

The chain recombines TRBV20-1 with TRBJ2-5; TCRdb reports TRBD2, a call that lacks DNA to check it against. This CDR3 contains 11 residues. Germline lookup yields CDR1 DFQATT and CDR2 SNEGSKA (reference sequence). CDR3 region: CSARDGSAQYF.

The rearrangement uses TRBV4-3 and TRBJ1-6; the TRBD1 assignment by TCRdb is unverifiable without DNA. Germline-derived CDR1 and CDR2 are LGHNA and YSLEER. This CDR3 is built from 15 residues. CDR3 in amino acids: CASSQEGQGNSPLHF.

The chain employs TRBV6-5 and TRBJ2-3; the TCRdb call, TRBD1, lacks DNA for checking. Germline lookup yields CDR1 MNHEY and CDR2 SVGAGI. The CDR3 consists of 16 residues. CDR3: CASSPVGQLSTDTQYF.

The chain couples TRBV13 to TRBJ2-2. Germline CDR1 reads PRHDT; CDR2 reads FYEKMQ (reference sequence). This CDR3 has 15 amino acids. The CDR3 spells CASSLGLAATGELFF.

The chain joins TRBV15 to TRBJ1-5; the TCRdb call, TRBD1, lacks DNA for checking. The CDR3 covers 19 residues. From germline, CDR1 is LNHNV and CDR2 YYDKDF (reference sequence). CDR3 region: CATSRAYSLGGGGNQPQHF.